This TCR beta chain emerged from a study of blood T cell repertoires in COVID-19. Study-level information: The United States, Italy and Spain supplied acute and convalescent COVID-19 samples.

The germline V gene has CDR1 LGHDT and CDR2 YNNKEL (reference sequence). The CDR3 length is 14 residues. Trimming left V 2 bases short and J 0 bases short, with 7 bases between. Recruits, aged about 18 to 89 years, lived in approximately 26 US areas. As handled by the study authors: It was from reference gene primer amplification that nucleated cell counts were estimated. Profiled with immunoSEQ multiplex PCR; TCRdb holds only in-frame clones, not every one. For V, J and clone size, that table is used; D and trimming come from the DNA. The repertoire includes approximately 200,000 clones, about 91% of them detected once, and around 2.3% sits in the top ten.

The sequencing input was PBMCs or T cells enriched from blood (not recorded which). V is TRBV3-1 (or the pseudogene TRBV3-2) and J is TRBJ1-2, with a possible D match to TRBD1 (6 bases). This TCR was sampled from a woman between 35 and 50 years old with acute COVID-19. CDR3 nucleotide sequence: TGTGCCAGCAGCCAAACAGGGACTAACTATGGCTACACCTTC. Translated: CASSQTGTNYGYTF.